This TCR beta chain was captured in a study of Ad26.COV2.S vaccination and SARS-CoV-2 variants. Study-level background: Intramuscular Ad26.COV2.S at 5x10^10 or 1x10^11 viral particles.

On this clone: Its antigen is as yet unknown.

Study-wide findings and caveats: It was vaccine recipients, not placebo recipients, who had the higher spike-specific TCR breadth. Similar non-spike TCR breadth was observed in recipients of vaccine and of placebo.

Treatment denoted: about 20 received Ad26.COV2.S at low or high dose, single or two shots; roughly five received placebo; per-sample allocation not given. The samples were gathered on day 63 after the first injection of vaccine or placebo. Vaccination employed an Ad26 vector expressing the Wuhan-strain SARS-CoV-2 spike. V gave up 4 bases and J gave up 2 bases; unmatched junction bases: 3. Germline-derived CDR1 and CDR2 are SEHNR and FQNEAQ (reference sequence). The CDR3 is 14 amino acids. Sequenced by immunoSEQ multiplex PCR; TCRdb stores in-frame clones only, minus some. The sample consists of about 350,000 clones, about 89% of them appearing once.

V usage is TRBV7-9 and J usage is TRBJ1-2, with TRBD1 matching 8 bases. The sequenced sample was peripheral blood, obtained in a trial of Ad26.COV2.S vaccine versus placebo. The receptor was isolated from a person aged 18-65 years who received the Ad26.COV2.S COVID-19 vaccine or a placebo. The CDR3 bases are TGTGCCAGCAGCTCTCGGACAGGGAACTATGGCTACACCTTC. It encodes CASSSRTGNYGYTF.